These 11 T cell receptor beta chains were sequenced from one sample in a study of cytomegalovirus exposure and HLA in healthy donors. The PCR employed 60 Vbeta primers together with 13 Jbeta primers. Data came from immunoSEQ multiplex PCR; TCRdb stores just in-frame clones and leaves some out. The table includes some 120,000 clones, 75% to 85% detected once. The source material was PBMCs. These receptors were obtained from a male donor in good health and CMV-seronegative.

V and J are TRBV7-8 and TRBJ1-1; the match to TRBD1 covers 10 bases. The germline CDR1 and CDR2 sequences are SGHVS and FQNEAQ. V gave up 5 bases and J gave up 4 bases; unmatched junction bases: 7. CDR3 length: 15 residues. CDR3 residues: CASSANWDRGTEAFF. In DNA form, the CDR3 reads TGTGCCAGCAGCGCAAACTGGGACAGGGGCACTGAAGCTTTCTTT.

The chain couples TRBV9 to TRBJ1-2; D is undetermined. Germline V CDR1 and CDR2: SGDLS, YYNGEE. Trimming pared 0 bases from V and 1 base from J, leaving 7 bases between. The CDR3 is made up of 14 amino acids. CDR3 nucleotides: TGTGCCAGCAGCGTAGACCCAGATAACTATGGCTACACCTTC. Residues: CASSVDPDNYGYTF.

The chain has TRBV9 and TRBJ2-7; TRBD1 matches at 7 bases. CDR1 is SGDLS and CDR2 is YYNGEE in the germline V gene. This CDR3 is 13 amino acids long. V lost 6 bases and J lost 3; bases outside the gene matches: 6. CDR3 sequence (DNA): TGTGCCAGCAACCAAGCAGGGGGCTACGAGCAGTACTTC. Protein product: CASNQAGGYEQYF.

The chain carries TRBV7-9 and TRBJ1-1, with D uncertain. Looked up from germline, CDR1 is SEHNR and CDR2 is FQNEAQ (reference sequence). V was clipped by 5 bases and J by 5 bases, with 21 bases between them. This CDR3 is 16 amino acids long. The CDR3 sequence is CASSPIAGFYGTEAFF. The CDR3 nucleotides are TGTGCCAGCAGCCCGATAGCGGGGTTTTACGGGACTGAAGCTTTCTTT.

The CDR3 region is CASSLGPLGLFYNEQFF. CDR3 in DNA: TGTGCCAGCAGCTTAGGCCCGCTGGGACTGTTCTACAATGAGCAGTTCTTC. The J gene is TRBJ2-1, the V gene TRBV11-2, with TRBD2 as a possible D gene (6 bases). The CDR3 has 17 residues. Germline V gene data show CDR1 as SGHAT and CDR2 as FQNNGV. Trimming cost V 1 base and J 3 bases, with 16 bases left between them.

This clone was detected only once. V and J are TRBV5-6 and TRBJ1-5; unclear D gene. The CDR3 length is 13 residues. V lost 1 base and J lost 3, with 5 bases in between. The germline CDR1 and CDR2 sequences are SGHDT and YYEEEE. The CDR3 loop reads CASSLLLNQPQHF. CDR3 in DNA: TGTGCCAGCAGCTTGTTACTCAATCAGCCCCAGCATTTT.

J is TRBJ2-3 and V is TRBV5-1, with D possibly matching TRBD1 (5 bases). The V end lost 2 bases, the J end lost 2 bases, and 15 bases lay between the germline ends. This CDR3 region has 16 residues. Germline CDR1 SGHRS, CDR2 YFSETQ. CDR3 loop: CASSLGPARDTDTQYF. The CDR3 bases are TGCGCCAGCAGCTTAGGACCGGCCAGGGACACAGATACGCAGTATTTT.

The rearrangement joins TRBV29-1 to TRBJ1-1, with 7 nucleotides matching TRBD1. V was pared by 8 bases and J by 1 base, with 10 bases of the junction left unmatched. Germline CDR1 SQVTM, CDR2 ANQGSEA. The CDR3 has 14 amino acids. For the CDR3, the DNA is TGCAGCCCTTACCTGACAGGGTGGAACACTGAAGCTTTCTTT. It translates to CSPYLTGWNTEAFF.

J is TRBJ1-4 and V is TRBV13; possibly TRBD1 for D (6 bases). Germline CDR1 reads PRHDT; CDR2 reads FYEKMQ (reference sequence). The length of the CDR3 is 14 residues. Trimming removed 3 bases at V and 5 bases at J, with 10 bases between. The CDR3 nucleotides are TGTGCCAGCAGCTTCAGCAGGGGAAATGAAAAACTGTTTTTT. Translation: CASSFSRGNEKLFF.

This clone was found once. The chain is built from TRBV6-5 and TRBJ2-7, with 8 nucleotides matching TRBD1. Trimming cost V 5 bases and J 9 bases; bases outside gene matches: 9. The germline V gene has CDR1 MNHEY and CDR2 SVGAGI. CDR3 size: 13 residues. The CDR3 DNA reads as TGTGCCAGCAGTCGAGACGGACAGGGATGGCAGTACTTC. It specifies CASSRDGQGWQYF.

The J gene is TRBJ1-1, the V gene TRBV4-3; 7 bases agree with TRBD1. This CDR3 region has 14 residues. Per the germline V gene, CDR1 is LGHNA and CDR2 is YSLEER. The junction had 5 bases not matched to a gene; V was cut back by 2 bases and J by 5 bases. The CDR3 nucleotides read TGCGCCAGCAGCCAATCAATGGACAGGACTGAAGCTTTCTTT. This codes for CASSQSMDRTEAFF.